The 31 T cell receptor beta chains listed next were all sequenced from one sample in a study of molecular identifiers for immune sequencing clone quantification. MiXCR, applied by TCRdb to the PCR reads, yields one record per CDR3 protein. The data show nearly 55,000 distinct CDR3 sequences, about a third seen once. The sample consisted of naive CD8+ T cells from blood, with Jurkat cell RNA spiked in. The subset here: FACS-sorted CD8+CD4-CCR7+CD45RA+ naive T cells. These receptors all stem from a human donor in good health. Some libraries in this study had Jurkat cell RNA spiked in.

The chain joins TRBV7-3 to TRBJ2-5, with D possibly matching TRBD1 (6 bases). This CDR3 contains 14 residues. Germline V CDR1 and CDR2: SGHTA, FQGTGA. V lost 2 bases and J 4 bases, leaving 11 bases between the germline ends. The CDR3 DNA follows: TGTGCCAGCAGCTTATCCCCAGGGGCAGAGACCCAGTACTTC. Residues: CASSLSPGAETQYF. The full variable domain, with the rest looked up from reference TRBV7-3 and TRBJ2-5, is GAGVSQTPSNKVTEKGKYVELRCDPISGHTALYWYRQSLGQGPEFLIYFQGTGAADDSGLPNDRFFAVRPEGSVSTLKIQRTERGDSAVYLCASSLSPGAETQYFGPGTRLLVL.

Ten or more counts support this clonotype. The gene calls are TRBV11-2 and TRBJ2-7; possible D gene TRBD1, 6 bases. V lost 8 bases, J lost 0 bases, and 14 bases lay in between. CDR3 length: 14 residues. The germline V gene has CDR1 SGHAT and CDR2 FQNNGV. The CDR3 DNA reads TGTGCCAGCCTAGGGGGAAATAGCTCCTACGAGCAGTACTTC. It specifies CASLGGNSSYEQYF.

This chain uses TRBV20-1 with TRBJ2-7; the D is unclear. Germline V gene data show CDR1 as DFQATT and CDR2 as SNEGSKA (reference sequence). The CDR3 is 12 residues long. The V gene lost 3 bases and the J gene lost 3 bases, with 9 bases spanning the gap. This CDR3 is CSARDSSYEQYF. CDR3 nucleotides: TGCAGTGCTAGGGATAGCAGCTACGAGCAGTACTTC.

Of note for this clonotype: This sequence may be a read error, since a much larger clone differs from it by one base. This chain uses TRBV5-1 with TRBJ2-3, with D perhaps matching TRBD2 (6 bases). Germline-derived CDR1 and CDR2 are SGHRS and YFSETQ. The CDR3 has 13 amino acids. The CDR3: CASRGISGDAQYF. CDR3 in DNA: TGCGCCAGCAGGGGGATTAGCGGAGATGCGCAGTATTTT.

Of note for this clonotype: This may be a read error, as it is one base from a much larger clone. The J gene is TRBJ1-1, the V gene TRBV4-2; 7 bases are a match to TRBD1. Germline V gene data show CDR1 as LGHNA and CDR2 as YNFKEQ. This CDR3 comprises 12 residues. With 4 bases clipped from V and 6 bases from J, the junction kept 2 bases outside the gene matches. The CDR3 loop is CASSLDRAEAFF. CDR3 DNA: TGTGCCAGCAGCCTTGACAGGGCTGAAGCTTTCTTT.

The chain joins TRBV19 to TRBJ2-7; 13 positions agree with TRBD2. The CDR3 loop spans 17 amino acids. V dropped 0 bases and J dropped 7; count of bases not matched to a gene: 9. Per germline, CDR1 LNHDA and CDR2 SQIVND (reference sequence). The CDR3 sequence: CASSIDRGTSGDEEQYF. In nucleotides, the CDR3 is TGTGCCAGTAGTATAGATCGCGGGACTAGCGGGGACGAGGAGCAGTACTTC.

The chain combines TRBV7-9 with TRBJ2-7; TRBD1 matches at 10 bases. CDR1 and CDR2 (germline): SEHNR, FQNEAQ (reference sequence). The junction had 3 bases not matched to a gene; V was cut back by 1 base and J by 3 bases. The CDR3 loop spans 15 amino acids. As DNA, the CDR3 is TGTGCCAGCAGCTTAGTAGGACAGGGGGACTACGAGCAGTACTTC. This codes for CASSLVGQGDYEQYF.

The chain employs TRBV4-3 and TRBJ2-3; D is tentatively TRBD1 or TRBD2 (6 bases each). Germline assignment: CDR1 LGHNA and CDR2 YSLEER. This CDR3 comprises 14 residues. The V end was cut by 3 bases, the J end by 6 bases, with 13 bases between. CDR3 nucleotides: TGCGCCAGCAGCCAGGGGGGCAGGAGGGATACGCAGTATTTT. Its protein is CASSQGGRRDTQYF.

Details on this clonotype: The conserved phenylalanine or tryptophan is not found at the CDR3 terminus, so this likely reflects a read error. The V gene is TRBV9, the J gene TRBJ1-5; D is unresolved. The CDR3 is 14 residues long. The germline V and J ends were trimmed by 0 bases and 1 base, with 5 bases remaining between them. Germline CDR1 reads SGDLS; CDR2 reads YYNGEE. The CDR3 bases are TGTGCCAGCAGCGTAGGAGACAGCAATCAGCCCCAGCATTCT. Translated: CASSVGDSNQPQHS.

In its sample, this clonotype was seen many times. The chain joins TRBV5-1 to TRBJ2-7, with D tentatively TRBD2 (6 bases). V gave up 4 bases and J gave up 3 bases, with 8 bases separating them. The CDR3 is made up of 12 amino acids. Germline CDR1 and CDR2: SGHRS and YFSETQ. CDR3 in amino acids: CASSLSGYEQYF. The CDR3 DNA is TGCGCCAGCAGCCTTAGCGGCTACGAGCAGTACTTC.

The CDR3 DNA follows: TGTGCCAGCAGATGGACTAGCGGGAACACCGGGGAGCTGTTTTTT. Translating it yields CASRWTSGNTGELFF. The chain recombines TRBV6-5 with TRBJ2-2; TRBD2 aligns across 10 bases. The germline V gene has CDR1 MNHEY and CDR2 SVGAGI. The CDR3 runs 15 residues. V lost 6 bases, J lost 1 base, and 2 bases stayed unmatched.

This clonotype was observed a few times. V is TRBV28 and J is TRBJ2-5; no firm D call. From germline, CDR1 is MDHEN and CDR2 SYDVKM. The V and J ends lost 3 bases and 5 bases respectively, with 10 bases between them. The CDR3 sequence is 13 residues long. The CDR3 is CASSFIGVETQYF. The DNA for the CDR3 is TGTGCCAGCAGTTTCATTGGGGTCGAGACCCAGTACTTC.

The CDR3, as DNA: TGTGCCAGCAGCGGGGACAGATCCTACGAGCAGTACTTC. This translates into CASSGDRSYEQYF. The chain has TRBV9 and TRBJ2-7; TRBD1 matches 7 bases. CDR3 size: 13 residues. CDR1 and CDR2 from the germline V gene are SGDLS and YYNGEE. V was pared by 3 bases and J by 1 base, with 1 base of the junction left unmatched.

This clonotype was observed many times. The chain couples TRBV12-3 or TRBV12-4 to TRBJ1-5; 7 nucleotides line up with TRBD1. J gave up 2 bases and V 3 bases, and 10 bases lay outside the gene matches. The CDR3 consists of 17 residues. The CDR3 here is CASSFEPDRAGNQPQHF. The CDR3 DNA is TGTGCCAGCAGTTTCGAACCCGACAGGGCTGGCAATCAGCCCCAGCATTTT.

Comment on this clonotype: Because it lacks the conserved phenylalanine or tryptophan at the end, this CDR3 is likely a read error. The CDR3 DNA follows: TGTGCCAGCAGTTTAGAACAGTATAATTCACCCCTCCACTAT. It specifies CASSLEQYNSPLHY. The chain links TRBV12-3 or TRBV12-4 to TRBJ1-6; D gene uncertain. Trimming removed 1 base at V and 4 bases at J, with 5 bases between. This CDR3 has 14 residues.

This sequence joins TRBV2 and TRBJ2-2; no clear D gene. The V end lost 3 bases, the J end lost 2 bases, and 13 bases lay between the germline ends. Germline lookup yields CDR1 SNHLY and CDR2 FYNNEI. This CDR3 comprises 16 residues. The CDR3 protein is CASSDHPADNTGELFF. The CDR3 DNA sequence: TGTGCCAGCAGTGACCACCCGGCGGACAACACCGGGGAGCTGTTTTTT. Supplemented by reference TRBV2 and TRBJ2-2, the full variable domain reads EPEVTQTPSHQVTQMGQEVILRCVPISNHLYFYWYRQILGQKVEFLVSFYNNEISEKSEIFDDQFSVERPDGSNFTLKIRSTKLEDSAMYFCASSDHPADNTGELFFGEGSRLTVL.

This clonotype turned up a few times. This sequence joins TRBV28 and TRBJ2-5; possible D gene TRBD2, 7 bases. V shed 6 bases and J shed 6 bases, with 20 bases lying between them. The CDR3 runs to 15 residues. Germline loops: CDR1 MDHEN, CDR2 SYDVKM. DNA for the CDR3: TGTGCCAGCAGCCCTAGGACAAGGGGGGGTAAGACCCAGTACTTC. It codes for CASSPRTRGGKTQYF.

V gene TRBV27 combines with J gene TRBJ1-5; possibly TRBD1 for D (6 bases). The CDR3 consists of 14 residues. The germline V and J ends were trimmed by 3 bases and 4 bases, with 10 bases remaining between them. The germline CDR1 and CDR2 sequences are MNHEY and SMNVEV (reference sequence). CDR3 amino acids: CASSFGGRNQPQHF. In nucleotides, the CDR3 is TGTGCCAGCAGTTTCGGGGGCAGGAATCAGCCCCAGCATTTT.

The chain recombines TRBV7-6 with TRBJ2-7; unclear D gene. This CDR3 spans 12 amino acids. CDR1 and CDR2 from the germline V gene are SGHVS and FNYEAQ. The V and J ends lost 2 bases and 9 bases respectively, with 11 bases between them. CDR3 protein: CASSLLLWGQYF. In DNA form, the CDR3 reads TGTGCCAGCAGCTTACTCCTCTGGGGGCAGTACTTC.

This clonotype has ten or more counts. The V call is TRBV13, the J call TRBJ2-7; 8 bases match TRBD1. This CDR3 contains 14 residues. V was clipped by 4 bases and J by 3 bases; unmatched bases: 5. Germline-derived CDR1 and CDR2 are PRHDT and FYEKMQ (reference sequence). In DNA form, the CDR3 reads TGTGCCAGCAGCTCAACAGGGGGTGTCTACGAGCAGTACTTC. This gives the protein CASSSTGGVYEQYF.

As regards this clonotype: This may be a read error: a much more frequent sequence differs by one nucleotide. The V call is TRBV25-1, the J call TRBJ2-3; possibly TRBD1 or TRBD2 for D (6 bases each). Germline-derived CDR1 and CDR2 are MGHDK and SYGVNS. The CDR3 runs 15 residues. The CDR3 DNA sequence: TGTGCCAGCGGTGAAGTGGGGGGCGGCACAGATACGCAGTATTTT. It codes for CASGEVGGGTDTQYF.

This clonotype appeared many times. The chain uses TRBV3-1 and TRBJ2-7; perhaps TRBD2 as D (5 bases). This CDR3 has 12 residues. Germline V gene data show CDR1 as LGHDT and CDR2 as YNNKEL (reference sequence). V lost 3 bases to trimming and J lost 4 bases, with 7 bases between them. CDR3 sequence: CASSHRGYEQYF. CDR3 in DNA: TGTGCCAGCAGCCATCGGGGTTACGAGCAGTACTTC.

There are a few counts of this clonotype. V is TRBV10-3 and J is TRBJ2-7, with 8 bases fitting TRBD1. Losses at the gene ends were 6 bases for V and 0 bases for J; bases not matched to a gene: 7. The CDR3 loop spans 15 amino acids. The germline V gene has CDR1 ENHRY and CDR2 SYGVKD. This CDR3 is CAISPGQGDSYEQYF. CDR3 nucleotides: TGTGCCATCAGCCCAGGACAGGGAGACTCCTACGAGCAGTACTTC.

Ten or more counts support this clonotype. This chain connects TRBV2 to TRBJ1-3; 8 nucleotides align to TRBD1. The CDR3 spans 16 residues. From germline, CDR1 is SNHLY and CDR2 FYNNEI. V shed 3 bases, J shed 2 bases, and the junction held 6 bases outside the gene matches. The CDR3 loop is CASSDGQGFAGNTIYF. Written as DNA, the CDR3 is TGTGCCAGCAGTGATGGACAGGGTTTTGCTGGAAACACCATATATTTT.

This clonotype was recorded at least ten times. V is TRBV19 and J is TRBJ2-7, with D maybe TRBD2 (5 bases). The V end was cut by 5 bases, the J end by 0 bases, with 14 bases between. Germline CDR1 reads LNHDA; CDR2 reads SQIVND (reference sequence). The CDR3 covers 15 residues. In DNA, the CDR3 is TGTGCCAGTAGTGCACGGGGTCCTAGCTCCTACGAGCAGTACTTC. Its translation is CASSARGPSSYEQYF.

This clonotype was detected ten times or more. This rearrangement joins TRBV7-6 to TRBJ2-3, with D unresolved. With 1 base removed from V and 2 bases from J, the gap between germline ends came to 4 bases. CDR1 and CDR2 from the germline V gene are SGHVS and FNYEAQ. The CDR3 is made up of 13 amino acids. The CDR3 reads CASSLGPTDTQYF. The CDR3 nucleotides read TGTGCCAGCAGCTTAGGGCCCACAGATACGCAGTATTTT.

This sequence joins TRBV9 and TRBJ1-6, with 12 bases aligning to TRBD1. Germline values: CDR1 SGDLS, CDR2 YYNGEE. The CDR3 loop spans 18 amino acids. V shed 3 bases, J shed 7 bases, and the junction held 11 bases outside the gene matches. CDR3 DNA sequence: TGTGCCAGCAGCGCCTCCGGGACAGGGGGCAGAGTGAATTCACCCCTCCACTTT. Amino acids: CASSASGTGGRVNSPLHF. The full variable domain, in which reference TRBV9 and TRBJ1-6 provide the parts outside the CDR3, is DSGVTQTPKHLITATGQRVTLRCSPRSGDLSVYWYQQSLDQGLQFLIQYYNGEERAKGNILERFSAQQFPDLHSELNLSSLELGDSALYFCASSASGTGGRVNSPLHFGNGTRLTVT.

There are many counts of this clonotype. V usage is TRBV9 and J usage is TRBJ2-7; unclear D gene. V was shortened by 4 bases and J by 2 bases, with 10 bases between the two germline ends. In germline, CDR1 is SGDLS, CDR2 YYNGEE. The CDR3 extends over 13 amino acids. CDR3 region: CASSPGPTYEQYF. In DNA form, the CDR3 reads TGTGCCAGCAGCCCCGGGCCGACCTACGAGCAGTACTTC.

The chain links TRBV28 to TRBJ2-1; 10 bases align to TRBD2. Trimming at V came to 7 bases and at J to 1 base, leaving 4 bases not matched to a gene. The CDR3 covers 15 residues. Germline-derived CDR1 and CDR2 are MDHEN and SYDVKM. As DNA, the CDR3 is TGTGCCAGCACCTCGACTAGCGGGTCCTACAATGAGCAGTTCTTC. It yields the protein CASTSTSGSYNEQFF.

Turning to this clonotype: The junction departs from the called germline gene at one end, perhaps through a read error. In nucleotides, the CDR3 is TGTGCCAGCAGCTTAGGAGTAGGACAGGGGGCGTTGGCACAAGAGCCCCAGTACTTC. Its translation: CASSLGVGQGALAQEPQYF. The chain employs TRBV7-8 and TRBJ2-5; TRBD1 aligns across 11 bases. The CDR3 has 19 amino acids. Germline V gene sequence: CDR1 SGHVS, CDR2 FQNEAQ.

By share, this clonotype ranks as medium-sized (0.01 to 0.1%). The rearrangement joins TRBV6-2 or TRBV6-3 to TRBJ1-4, with D unresolved. The CDR3 extends over 13 amino acids. Germline V lookup: CDR1 MNHEY, CDR2 SVGEGT. V was cut by 6 bases and J by 0 bases, with 5 bases left in between. The CDR3 region has the DNA TGTGCCAGCAGAGACGCAACTAATGAAAAACTGTTTTTT. Its translation is CASRDATNEKLFF.